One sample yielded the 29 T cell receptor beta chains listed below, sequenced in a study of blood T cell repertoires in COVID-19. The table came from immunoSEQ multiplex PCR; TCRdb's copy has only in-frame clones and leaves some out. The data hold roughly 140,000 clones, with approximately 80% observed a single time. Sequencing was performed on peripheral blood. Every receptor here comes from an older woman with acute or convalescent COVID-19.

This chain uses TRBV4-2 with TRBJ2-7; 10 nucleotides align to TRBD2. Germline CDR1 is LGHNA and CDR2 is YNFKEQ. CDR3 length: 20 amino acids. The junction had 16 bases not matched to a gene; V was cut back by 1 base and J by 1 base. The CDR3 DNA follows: TGTGCCAGCAGCCAAGCGAGAATTCGAGCGGGAGGGGCCCTATCCTACGAGCAGTACTTC. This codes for CASSQARIRAGGALSYEQYF.

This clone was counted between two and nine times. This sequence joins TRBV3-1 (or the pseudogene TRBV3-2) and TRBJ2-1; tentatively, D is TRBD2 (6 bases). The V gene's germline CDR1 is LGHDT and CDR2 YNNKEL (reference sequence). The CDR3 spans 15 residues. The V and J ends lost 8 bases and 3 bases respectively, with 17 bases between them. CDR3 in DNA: TGTGCCAGCCGACGGCAGGCGGGGAACTACAATGAGCAGTTCTTC. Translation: CASRRQAGNYNEQFF.

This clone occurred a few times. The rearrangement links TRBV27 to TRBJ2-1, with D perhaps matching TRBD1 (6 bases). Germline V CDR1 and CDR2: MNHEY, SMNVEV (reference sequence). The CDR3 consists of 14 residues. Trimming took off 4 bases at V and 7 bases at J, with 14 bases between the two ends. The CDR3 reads CASSWAGVVNEQFF. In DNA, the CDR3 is TGTGCCAGCAGTTGGGCAGGGGTTGTGAATGAGCAGTTCTTC.

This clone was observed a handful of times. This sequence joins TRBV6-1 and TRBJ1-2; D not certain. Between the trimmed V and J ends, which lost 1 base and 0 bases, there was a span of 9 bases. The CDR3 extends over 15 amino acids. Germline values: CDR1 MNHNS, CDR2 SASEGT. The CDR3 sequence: CASSEEQLSNYGYTF. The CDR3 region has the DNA TGTGCCAGCAGTGAAGAACAGCTCTCTAACTATGGCTACACCTTC.

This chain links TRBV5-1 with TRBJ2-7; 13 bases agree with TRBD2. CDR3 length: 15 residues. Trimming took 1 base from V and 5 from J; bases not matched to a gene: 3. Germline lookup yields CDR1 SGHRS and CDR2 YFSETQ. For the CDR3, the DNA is TGCGCCAGCAGCTTGCGGACTAGCGGGAGTAACGAGCAGTACTTC. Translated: CASSLRTSGSNEQYF.

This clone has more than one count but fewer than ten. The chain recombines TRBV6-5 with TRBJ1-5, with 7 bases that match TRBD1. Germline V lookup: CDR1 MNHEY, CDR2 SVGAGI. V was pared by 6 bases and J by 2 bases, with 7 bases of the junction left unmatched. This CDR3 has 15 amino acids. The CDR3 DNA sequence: TGTGCCAGCAGGACCGACAGGGATGGCAATCAGCCCCAGCATTTT. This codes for CASRTDRDGNQPQHF.

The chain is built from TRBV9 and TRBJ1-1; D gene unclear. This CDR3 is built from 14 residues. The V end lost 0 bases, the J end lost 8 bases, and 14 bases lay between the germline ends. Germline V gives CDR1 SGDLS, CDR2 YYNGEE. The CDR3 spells CASSVELEYGEAFF. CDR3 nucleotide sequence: TGTGCCAGCAGCGTAGAATTGGAGTATGGCGAAGCTTTCTTT.

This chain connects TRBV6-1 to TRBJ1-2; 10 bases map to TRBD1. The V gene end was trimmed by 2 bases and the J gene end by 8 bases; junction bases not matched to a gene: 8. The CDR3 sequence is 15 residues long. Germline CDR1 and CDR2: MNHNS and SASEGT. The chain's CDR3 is CASSEWLTGGGGYTF. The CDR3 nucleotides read TGTGCCAGCAGTGAATGGTTGACAGGGGGCGGAGGCTACACCTTC.

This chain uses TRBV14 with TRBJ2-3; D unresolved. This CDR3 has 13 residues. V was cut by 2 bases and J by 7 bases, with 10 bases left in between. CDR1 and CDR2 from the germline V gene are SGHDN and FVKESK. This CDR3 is CASSQKSLHTQYF. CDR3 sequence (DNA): TGTGCCAGCAGCCAAAAAAGCCTTCATACGCAGTATTTT.

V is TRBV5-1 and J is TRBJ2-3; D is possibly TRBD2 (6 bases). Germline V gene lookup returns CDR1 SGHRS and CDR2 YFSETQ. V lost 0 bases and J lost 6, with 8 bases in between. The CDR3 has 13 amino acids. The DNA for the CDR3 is TGCGCCAGCAGCTTGGGGGAGGAGGATACGCAGTATTTT. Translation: CASSLGEEDTQYF.

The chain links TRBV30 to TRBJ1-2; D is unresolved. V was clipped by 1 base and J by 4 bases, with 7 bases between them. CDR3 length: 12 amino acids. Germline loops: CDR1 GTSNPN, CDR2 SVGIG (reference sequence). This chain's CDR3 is CAWSDRFYGYTF. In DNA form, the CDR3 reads TGTGCCTGGAGTGACCGGTTCTATGGCTACACCTTC.

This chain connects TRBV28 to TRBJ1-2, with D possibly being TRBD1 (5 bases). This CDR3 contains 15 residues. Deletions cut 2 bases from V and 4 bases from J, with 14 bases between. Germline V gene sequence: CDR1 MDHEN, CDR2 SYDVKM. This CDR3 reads CASSLPVGVGYGYTF. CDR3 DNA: TGTGCCAGCAGTTTACCCGTAGGGGTCGGCTATGGCTACACCTTC.

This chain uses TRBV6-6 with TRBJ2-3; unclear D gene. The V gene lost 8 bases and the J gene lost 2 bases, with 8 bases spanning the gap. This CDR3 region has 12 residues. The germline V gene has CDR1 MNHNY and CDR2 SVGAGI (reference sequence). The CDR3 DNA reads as TGTGCCAGCTTCACGGTCACAGATACGCAGTATTTT. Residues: CASFTVTDTQYF.

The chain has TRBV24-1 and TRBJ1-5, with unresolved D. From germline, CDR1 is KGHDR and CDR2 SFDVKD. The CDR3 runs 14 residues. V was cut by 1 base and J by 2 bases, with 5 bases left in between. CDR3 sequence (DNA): TGTGCCACCAGTGATTTAAGCGGCAATCAGCCCCAGCATTTT. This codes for CATSDLSGNQPQHF.

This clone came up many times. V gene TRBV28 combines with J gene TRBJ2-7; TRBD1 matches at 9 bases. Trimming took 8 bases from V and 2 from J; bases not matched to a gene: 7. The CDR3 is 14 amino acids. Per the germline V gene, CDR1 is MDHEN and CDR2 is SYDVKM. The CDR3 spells CASESGQGTYEQYF. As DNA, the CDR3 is TGTGCCAGCGAATCGGGACAGGGTACCTACGAGCAGTACTTC. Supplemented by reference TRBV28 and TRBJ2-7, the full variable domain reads DVKVTQSSRYLVKRTGEKVFLECVQDMDHENMFWYRQDPGLGLRLIYFSYDVKMKEKGDIPEGYSVSREKKERFSLILESASTNQTSMYLCASESGQGTYEQYFGPGTRLTVT.

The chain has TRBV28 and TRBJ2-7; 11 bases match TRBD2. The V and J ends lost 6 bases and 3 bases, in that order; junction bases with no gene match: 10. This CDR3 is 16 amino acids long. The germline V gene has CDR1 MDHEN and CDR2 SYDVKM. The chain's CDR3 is CASRESSGRWFYEQYF. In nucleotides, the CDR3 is TGTGCCAGCAGAGAATCTAGCGGGAGGTGGTTCTACGAGCAGTACTTC.

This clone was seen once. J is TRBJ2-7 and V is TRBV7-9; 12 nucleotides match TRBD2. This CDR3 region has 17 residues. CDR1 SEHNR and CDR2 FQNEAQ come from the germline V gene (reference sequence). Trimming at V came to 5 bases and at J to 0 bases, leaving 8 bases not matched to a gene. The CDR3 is CASSHGLAGLFSYEQYF. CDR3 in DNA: TGTGCCAGCAGCCACGGACTAGCGGGACTATTCTCCTACGAGCAGTACTTC.

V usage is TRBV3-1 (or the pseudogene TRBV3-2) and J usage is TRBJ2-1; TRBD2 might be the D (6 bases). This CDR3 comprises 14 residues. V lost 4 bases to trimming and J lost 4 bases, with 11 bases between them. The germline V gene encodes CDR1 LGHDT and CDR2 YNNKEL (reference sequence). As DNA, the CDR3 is TGTGCCAGCAGCCGGGGACTGCAATACAATGAGCAGTTCTTC. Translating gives CASSRGLQYNEQFF.

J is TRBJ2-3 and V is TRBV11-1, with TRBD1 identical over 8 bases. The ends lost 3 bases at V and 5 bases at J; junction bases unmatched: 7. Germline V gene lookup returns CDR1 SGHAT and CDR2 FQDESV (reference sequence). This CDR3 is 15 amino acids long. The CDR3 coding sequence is TGTGCCAGCAGCTTCAGGACAGGGTATGGAGATACGCAGTATTTT. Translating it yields CASSFRTGYGDTQYF.

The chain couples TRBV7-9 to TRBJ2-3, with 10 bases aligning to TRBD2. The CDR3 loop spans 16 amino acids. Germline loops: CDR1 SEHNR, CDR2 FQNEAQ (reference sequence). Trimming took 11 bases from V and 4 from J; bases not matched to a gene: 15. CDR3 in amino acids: CALRGPTSGNSDTQYF. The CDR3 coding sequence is TGTGCCCTCAGAGGGCCCACTAGCGGGAATTCAGATACGCAGTATTTT.

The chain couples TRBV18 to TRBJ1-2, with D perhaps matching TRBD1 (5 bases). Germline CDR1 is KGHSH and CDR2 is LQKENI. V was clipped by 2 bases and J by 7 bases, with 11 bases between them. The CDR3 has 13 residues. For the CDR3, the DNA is TGTGCCAGCTCACCAGGGGGGGAGAGTGGCTACACCTTC. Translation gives CASSPGGESGYTF.

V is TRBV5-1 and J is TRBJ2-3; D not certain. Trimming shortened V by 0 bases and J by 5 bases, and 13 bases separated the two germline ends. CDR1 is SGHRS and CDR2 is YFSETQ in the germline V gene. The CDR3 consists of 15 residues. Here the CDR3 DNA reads TGCGCCAGCAGCTTGGTTTTGGGCTCAGGAGATACGCAGTATTTT. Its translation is CASSLVLGSGDTQYF.

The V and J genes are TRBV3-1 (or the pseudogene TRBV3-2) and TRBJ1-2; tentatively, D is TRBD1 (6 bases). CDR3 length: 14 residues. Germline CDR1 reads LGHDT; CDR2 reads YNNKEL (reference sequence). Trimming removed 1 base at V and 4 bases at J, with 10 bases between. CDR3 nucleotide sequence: TGTGCCAGCAGCCAAGCCTCACAGGGCTATGGCTACACCTTC. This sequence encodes CASSQASQGYGYTF.

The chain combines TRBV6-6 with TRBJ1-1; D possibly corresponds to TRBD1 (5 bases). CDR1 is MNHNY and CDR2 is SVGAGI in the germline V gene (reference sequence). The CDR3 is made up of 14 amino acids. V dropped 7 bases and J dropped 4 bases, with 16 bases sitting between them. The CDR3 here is CASNVWGRGTEAFF. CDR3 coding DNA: TGTGCCAGCAATGTTTGGGGTAGGGGCACTGAAGCTTTCTTT.

The CDR3 coding sequence is TGCGCCAGCAGCTTGGGGTGGACAGCTGAAGCTTTCTTT. It encodes CASSLGWTAEAFF. The chain employs TRBV5-1 and TRBJ1-1, with D maybe TRBD1 (6 bases). Germline V gives CDR1 SGHRS, CDR2 YFSETQ. V was cut by 0 bases and J by 6 bases, with 9 bases left in between. The CDR3 is 13 amino acids.

This CDR3 reads CATRRGPSYEQYF. The CDR3, as DNA: TGCGCCACGAGGCGGGGACCGAGCTACGAGCAGTACTTC. The chain recombines TRBV10-1 with TRBJ2-7; a weak D match, TRBD2 (6 bases). Looked up from germline, CDR1 is WNHNN and CDR2 is SYGVQD (reference sequence). The germline V and J ends were trimmed by 10 bases and 3 bases, with 16 bases remaining between them. This CDR3 has 13 residues.

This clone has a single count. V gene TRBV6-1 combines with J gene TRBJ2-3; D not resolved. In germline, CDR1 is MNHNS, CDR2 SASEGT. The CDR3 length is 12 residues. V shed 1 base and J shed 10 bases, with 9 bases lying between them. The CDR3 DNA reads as TGTGCCAGCAGTGAAGGTAGATACGCGCAGTATTTT. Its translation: CASSEGRYAQYF.

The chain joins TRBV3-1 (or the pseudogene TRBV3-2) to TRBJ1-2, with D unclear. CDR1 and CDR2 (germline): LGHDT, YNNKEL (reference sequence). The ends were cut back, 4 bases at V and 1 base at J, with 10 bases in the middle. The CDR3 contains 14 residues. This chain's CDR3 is CASSPLGGNYGYTF. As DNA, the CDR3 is TGTGCCAGCAGCCCCCTTGGCGGTAACTATGGCTACACCTTC.

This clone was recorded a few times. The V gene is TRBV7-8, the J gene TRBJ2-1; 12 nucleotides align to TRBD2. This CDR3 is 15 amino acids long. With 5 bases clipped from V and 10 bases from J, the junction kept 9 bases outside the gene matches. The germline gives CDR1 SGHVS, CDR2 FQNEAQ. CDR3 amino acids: CASSPTLLAGGEQFF. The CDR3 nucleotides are TGTGCCAGCAGCCCAACCCTACTAGCGGGAGGCGAGCAGTTCTTC.